This T cell receptor (beta chain) was recorded in a study of OX40 agonist ivuxolimab in advanced cancers. Study-wide context: In this trial design, patients received ivuxolimab intravenously at 0.01 to 10 mg/kg every 2 weeks. Dose-escalation patients had hepatocellular carcinoma, melanoma, renal cell or head and neck cancer. Partial responses were achieved by three patients, of whom one had hepatocellular carcinoma and two had cutaneous melanoma.

Germline trimming cut 1 base from V and 8 bases from J; bases unmatched to any gene: 7. The germline CDR1 and CDR2 sequences are SNHLY and FYNNEI. This CDR3 has 16 amino acids. Clones were sequenced by immunoSEQ multiplex PCR, and TCRdb holds only the in-frame ones, with some missing. Of roughly 120,000 clones listed, roughly nine tenths are singletons. In regard to this clone: No antigen is known for it.

Study outcomes and limitations: With doses of 0.1 to 3.0 mg/kg, CD4+ and CD8+ blood T cells had undergone clonal expansion by week 6.

The rearrangement uses TRBV2 and TRBJ2-1, with 11 nucleotides matching TRBD1. This sample comprised CD4+ or CD8+ T cells sorted from blood, obtained in a trial of the OX40 agonist ivuxolimab. This clonotype was obtained from an adult with an advanced solid tumor such as melanoma, head and neck, liver or kidney cancer. This chain's CDR3 is CASSEGRDRGFHEQFF. The CDR3 DNA is TGTGCCAGCAGTGAAGGGAGGGACAGGGGGTTTCATGAGCAGTTCTTC.